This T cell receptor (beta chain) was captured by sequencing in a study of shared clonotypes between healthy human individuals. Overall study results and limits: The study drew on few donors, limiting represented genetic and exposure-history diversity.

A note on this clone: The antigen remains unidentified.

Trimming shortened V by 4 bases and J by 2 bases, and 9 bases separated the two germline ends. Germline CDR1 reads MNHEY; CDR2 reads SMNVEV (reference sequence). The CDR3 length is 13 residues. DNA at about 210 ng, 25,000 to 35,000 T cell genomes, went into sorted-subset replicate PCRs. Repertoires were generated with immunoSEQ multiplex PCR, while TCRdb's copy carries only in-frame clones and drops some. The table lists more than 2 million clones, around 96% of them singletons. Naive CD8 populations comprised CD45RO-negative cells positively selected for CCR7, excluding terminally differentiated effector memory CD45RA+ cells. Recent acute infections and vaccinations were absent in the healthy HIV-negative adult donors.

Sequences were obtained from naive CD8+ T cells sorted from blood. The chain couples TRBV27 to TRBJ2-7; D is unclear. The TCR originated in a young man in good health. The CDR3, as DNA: TGTGCCAGCAGTTATCAGGCCGCCTACGAGCAGTACTTC. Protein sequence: CASSYQAAYEQYF.